These 25 T cell receptor beta chains originate from one sample sequenced in a study of beta chain features in type 1 diabetes. The whole isolated RNA underwent reverse transcription, so sequencing captured expressed TCRB transcripts. Repertoires were generated with immunoSEQ multiplex PCR, while TCRdb's copy carries only in-frame clones and drops some. The sample has tens of thousands of clones, about 61% seen once. Sequencing was carried out using Tregs from blood. The source of these receptors is a woman aged 18-30 years in good health.

This chain joins TRBV5-1 and TRBJ2-1; the match to TRBD2 covers 11 bases. V trimming: 6 bases; J trimming: 9 bases; junction bases outside the gene matches: 8. CDR1 and CDR2 (germline): SGHRS, YFSETQ. The CDR3 length is 14 residues. The CDR3 protein is CASTEGLAGGEQFF. The CDR3 DNA follows: TGCGCCAGCACGGAAGGGCTAGCGGGGGGTGAGCAGTTCTTC. Variable domain in full (rest from reference TRBV5-1 and TRBJ2-1): KAGVTQTPRYLIKTRGQQVTLSCSPISGHRSVSWYQQTPGQGLQFLFEYFSETQRNKGNFPGRFSGRQFSNSRSEMNVSTLELGDSALYLCASTEGLAGGEQFFGPGTRLTVL.

This clone was observed a single time. Here the CDR3 DNA reads TGCGCCAGCAGTGAAGGGACAGGGAGCCCTGGGGCCAACGTCCTGACTTTC. Protein product: CASSEGTGSPGANVLTF. V gene TRBV10-2 combines with J gene TRBJ2-6; 9 nucleotides agree with TRBD1. V dropped 3 bases and J dropped 2; count of bases not matched to a gene: 5. Per germline, CDR1 WSHSY and CDR2 SAAADI. The CDR3 contains 17 residues.

The chain couples TRBV19 to TRBJ2-7, with 7 positions matching TRBD1. Germline assignment: CDR1 LNHDA and CDR2 SQIVND (reference sequence). Unmatched junction bases numbered 7, after V lost 2 bases and J lost 6 bases. This CDR3 comprises 14 residues. The CDR3 protein is CASSITGAMAEQYF. The DNA for the CDR3 is TGTGCCAGTAGTATAACAGGGGCAATGGCCGAGCAGTACTTC.

This chain links TRBV18 with TRBJ2-7; TRBD2 is a possible D gene (7 bases). This CDR3 spans 16 amino acids. With 0 bases removed from V and 2 bases from J, the gap between germline ends came to 14 bases. Germline V CDR1 and CDR2: KGHSH, LQKENI. The CDR3 protein is CASSPPGGLLAYEQYF. Here the CDR3 DNA reads TGTGCCAGCTCACCACCGGGGGGGCTCCTTGCCTACGAGCAGTACTTC.

This clone appeared a few times. The chain recombines TRBV11-2 with TRBJ2-7, with D hard to call. Germline lookup yields CDR1 SGHAT and CDR2 FQNNGV. Trimming left V 5 bases short and J 6 bases short, with 14 bases between. The CDR3 consists of 13 residues. The CDR3 DNA reads as TGTGCCAGCAGCCATGGCAGATATGGCGAGCAGTACTTC. Its translation is CASSHGRYGEQYF.

This clone has just a few counts. The V and J genes are TRBV12-5 and TRBJ1-2, with D perhaps matching TRBD1 (6 bases). V lost 7 bases, J lost 3 bases, and 12 bases lay in between. Germline V gene lookup returns CDR1 LGHNT and CDR2 FRNRAP. The CDR3 runs 13 residues. The CDR3 loop is CASARGGDYGYTF. CDR3 bases: TGTGCTAGTGCCAGAGGGGGGGACTATGGCTACACCTTC. The full variable domain, with the rest looked up from reference TRBV12-5 and TRBJ1-2, is DARVTQTPRHKVTEMGQEVTMRCQPILGHNTVFWYRQTMMQGLELLAYFRNRAPLDDSGMPKDRFSAEMPDATLATLKIQPSEPRDSAVYFCASARGGDYGYTFGSGTRLTVV.

The chain uses TRBV7-2 and TRBJ1-3, with TRBD1 matching over 8 bases. Germline CDR1 and CDR2: SGHTA and FQGNSA. Germline trimming cut 3 bases from V and 3 bases from J; bases unmatched to any gene: 10. The CDR3 has 17 residues. CDR3 in DNA: TGTGCCAGCAGCTTCGGACAGGGTATCACGTTTGGAAACACCATATATTTT. This codes for CASSFGQGITFGNTIYF.

This clone was detected once. The chain employs TRBV4-2 and TRBJ2-5; 10 bases are a match to TRBD2. Trimming cost V 2 bases and J 4 bases; bases outside gene matches: 4. The CDR3 is 15 amino acids. CDR1 and CDR2 (germline): LGHNA, YNFKEQ. In nucleotides, the CDR3 is TGTGCCAGCAGCCAAATAGCGGGAGGCAGAGAGACCCAGTACTTC. Translation: CASSQIAGGRETQYF.

This sequence joins TRBV5-1 and TRBJ2-1, with TRBD1 identical over 10 bases. The CDR3 runs 13 residues. CDR1 and CDR2 from the germline V gene are SGHRS and YFSETQ. Trimming at V came to 2 bases and at J to 9 bases, leaving 2 bases not matched to a gene. This chain's CDR3 is CASSFGTGVEQFF. CDR3 coding DNA: TGCGCCAGCAGCTTTGGGACAGGGGTTGAGCAGTTCTTC.

This clone was observed a few times. This rearrangement joins TRBV6-6 to TRBJ2-1; TRBD1 is a possible D gene (5 bases). Germline V gene sequence: CDR1 MNHNY, CDR2 SVGAGI (reference sequence). V was pared by 7 bases and J by 5 bases, with 9 bases between. The CDR3 sequence is 12 residues long. The CDR3 loop is CASTGINNEQFF. The CDR3 nucleotides are TGTGCCAGCACAGGGATAAACAATGAGCAGTTCTTC.

The gene calls are TRBV7-9 and TRBJ1-1; D unclear. Germline assignment: CDR1 SEHNR and CDR2 FQNEAQ (reference sequence). The V end lost 5 bases, the J end lost 1 base, and 8 bases lay between the germline ends. CDR3 length equals 13 residues. The CDR3 reads CASSVTENTEAFF. The CDR3, as DNA: TGTGCCAGCAGCGTAACAGAGAACACTGAAGCTTTCTTT.

The chain combines TRBV7-3 with TRBJ1-6; a possible D gene is TRBD1 (6 bases). V gave up 1 base and J gave up 6 bases, with 10 bases separating them. This CDR3 is 15 amino acids long. Germline V lookup: CDR1 SGHTA, CDR2 FQGTGA. The DNA of the CDR3 is TGTGCCAGCAGCTTAAGCGGGGGCGGTAATTCACCCCTCCACTTT. It yields the protein CASSLSGGGNSPLHF.

This clone was seen more than once but under ten times. V usage is TRBV6-1 and J usage is TRBJ2-7; 7 bases line up with TRBD2. From germline, CDR1 is MNHNS and CDR2 SASEGT. After removal of 7 bases from V and 2 bases from J, the junction contained 5 bases not matched to a gene. The CDR3 is 13 amino acids. The CDR3 region has the DNA TGTGCCAGCAAGCGGGACCAGACCTACGAGCAGTACTTC. Its translation: CASKRDQTYEQYF.

In its sample, this clone was seen a few times. V usage is TRBV2 and J usage is TRBJ2-1; 13 nucleotides align to TRBD2. Germline-derived CDR1 and CDR2 are SNHLY and FYNNEI. This CDR3 comprises 15 residues. J was trimmed by 4 bases and V by 6 bases; bases with no gene match: 3. In DNA form, the CDR3 reads TGTGCCAGCAGAAGACTAGCGGGGGGTTACAATGAGCAGTTCTTC. It translates to CASRRLAGGYNEQFF.

The chain employs TRBV7-8 and TRBJ2-1, with D maybe TRBD1 (5 bases). The CDR3 runs to 15 residues. With 7 bases removed from V and 9 bases from J, the gap between germline ends came to 22 bases. CDR1 and CDR2 (germline): SGHVS, FQNEAQ. CDR3 sequence: CASTLGASVFPEQFF. CDR3 in DNA: TGTGCCAGCACCCTAGGGGCCTCTGTCTTCCCTGAGCAGTTCTTC.

This clone was seen only a few times. The J gene is TRBJ1-2, the V gene TRBV7-2, with D tentatively TRBD1 (5 bases). Per germline, CDR1 SGHTA and CDR2 FQGNSA. With 5 bases removed from V and 4 bases from J, the gap between germline ends came to 8 bases. The CDR3 covers 12 residues. In DNA form, the CDR3 reads TGTGCCAGCAGCCCCCAGGGCTATGGCTACACCTTC. Its translation is CASSPQGYGYTF.

This clone appeared a single time. This chain uses TRBV5-1 with TRBJ2-1; 8 nucleotides align to TRBD2. The germline gives CDR1 SGHRS, CDR2 YFSETQ. The CDR3 is made up of 15 amino acids. The V and J ends lost 0 bases and 10 bases, in that order; junction bases with no gene match: 9. CDR3 DNA sequence: TGCGCCAGCAGCTTGGGACTAGCGCTCGGAGGCGAGCAGTTCTTC. This codes for CASSLGLALGGEQFF. The variable domain in full, completed from reference TRBV5-1 and TRBJ2-1, reads KAGVTQTPRYLIKTRGQQVTLSCSPISGHRSVSWYQQTPGQGLQFLFEYFSETQRNKGNFPGRFSGRQFSNSRSEMNVSTLELGDSALYLCASSLGLALGGEQFFGPGTRLTVL.

For the CDR3, the DNA is TGTGCCAGCAGTGCCCAGGAGGGGTCGGACATTCAGTACTTC. The encoded protein is CASSAQEGSDIQYF. This chain joins TRBV6-5 and TRBJ2-4; D might be TRBD2 (6 bases). Germline V gene data show CDR1 as MNHEY and CDR2 as SVGAGI. This CDR3 region has 14 residues. V was pared by 5 bases and J by 8 bases, with 16 bases between.

The V gene is TRBV7-9, the J gene TRBJ2-3, with 9 bases identical to TRBD1. The V gene's germline CDR1 is SEHNR and CDR2 FQNEAQ (reference sequence). With 4 bases clipped from V and 6 bases from J, the junction kept 8 bases outside the gene matches. The CDR3 contains 15 residues. CDR3 sequence reads: CASSSLTGGADTQYF. Written as DNA, the CDR3 is TGTGCCAGCAGCTCCCTTACAGGGGGCGCGGATACGCAGTATTTT.

J is TRBJ2-2 and V is TRBV2, with 7 bases fitting TRBD2. This CDR3 contains 15 residues. CDR1 and CDR2 from the germline V gene are SNHLY and FYNNEI. With V trimmed by 8 bases and J by 2 bases, 8 bases remained unmatched. In DNA form, the CDR3 reads TGTGCCAGCGGCGCCAGCGGGACTAACACCGGGGAGCTGTTTTTT. This encodes CASGASGTNTGELFF.

The chain joins TRBV5-1 to TRBJ1-1, with TRBD1 as a possible D gene (6 bases). Trimming pared 4 bases from V and 1 base from J, leaving 11 bases between. This CDR3 has 14 residues. From germline, CDR1 is SGHRS and CDR2 YFSETQ. The CDR3 DNA sequence: TGCGCCAGCAGCCAACAGGGCACGAACACTGAAGCTTTCTTT. Translating it yields CASSQQGTNTEAFF. The variable domain in full, completed from reference TRBV5-1 and TRBJ1-1, reads KAGVTQTPRYLIKTRGQQVTLSCSPISGHRSVSWYQQTPGQGLQFLFEYFSETQRNKGNFPGRFSGRQFSNSRSEMNVSTLELGDSALYLCASSQQGTNTEAFFGQGTRLTVV.

The CDR3 loop reads CASSSAGDTQYF. The CDR3 bases are TGCGCCAGCAGCAGCGCAGGGGATACGCAGTATTTT. This chain links TRBV5-1 with TRBJ2-3, with D perhaps TRBD1 (5 bases). The CDR3 loop spans 12 amino acids. In germline, CDR1 is SGHRS, CDR2 YFSETQ. V was trimmed by 4 bases and J by 6 bases, leaving 9 bases between them.

This chain connects TRBV6-1 to TRBJ2-5; maybe TRBD1 (6 bases). The CDR3 is 15 residues long. V dropped 2 bases and J dropped 3 bases, with 13 bases sitting between them. In germline, CDR1 is MNHNS, CDR2 SASEGT. CDR3 nucleotide sequence: TGTGCCAGCAGTGAAATCGGGGCAGGGGAAGAGACCCAGTACTTC. Encoded protein: CASSEIGAGEETQYF.

The sample holds one count of this clone. The V and J genes are TRBV9 and TRBJ2-1, with D possibly being TRBD2 (6 bases). This CDR3 contains 15 residues. Trimming shortened V by 0 bases and J by 4 bases, and 11 bases separated the two germline ends. In germline, CDR1 is SGDLS, CDR2 YYNGEE. The CDR3: CASSVEDYSYNEQFF. CDR3 DNA: TGTGCCAGCAGCGTAGAGGACTATAGTTACAATGAGCAGTTCTTC.

This chain joins TRBV28 and TRBJ1-1; D remains unclear. The CDR3 is 15 amino acids. Germline loops: CDR1 MDHEN, CDR2 SYDVKM. Trimming took off 5 bases at V and 2 bases at J, with 15 bases between the two ends. CDR3 DNA: TGTGCCAGCAGTCCCTCGAGCGGGAGAAACACTGAAGCTTTCTTT. This encodes CASSPSSGRNTEAFF.